The next 24 T cell receptor beta chains were all read from a single sample in a study of blood T cell repertoires in COVID-19. TCRdb's copy holds only in-frame clones and misses some; the assay was immunoSEQ multiplex PCR. The table shows 62,000 or so clones, with 80% to 90% occurring only once. Specimen: peripheral blood. Receptors originate from a woman in her fifties or sixties with acute or convalescent COVID-19.

V gene TRBV28 combines with J gene TRBJ1-2, with D unclear. CDR1 MDHEN and CDR2 SYDVKM come from the germline V gene. The CDR3 loop spans 13 amino acids. V was trimmed by 3 bases and J by 2 bases, leaving 7 bases between them. CDR3 sequence (DNA): TGTGCCAGCAGTTTGAGTTTCAACTATGGCTACACCTTC. Residues: CASSLSFNYGYTF.

The chain links TRBV25-1 to TRBJ1-1, with 7 bases that match TRBD1. Germline-derived CDR1 and CDR2 are MGHDK and SYGVNS. This CDR3 has 15 residues. J lost 0 bases, V lost 4 bases, and 5 bases had no gene match. The CDR3 region has the DNA TGTGCCAGCAGTGGGGGCAGGGGGTTGAACACTGAAGCTTTCTTT. Residues: CASSGGRGLNTEAFF.

This clone occurred a few times. This chain joins TRBV15 and TRBJ1-2; D unclear. CDR1 is LNHNV and CDR2 is YYDKDF in the germline V gene (reference sequence). Trimming cost V 0 bases and J 5 bases, with 10 bases left between them. CDR3 length equals 14 residues. This chain's CDR3 is CATSRDYGEYGYTF. CDR3 coding DNA: TGTGCCACCAGCAGAGATTACGGAGAGTATGGCTACACCTTC.

This clone appeared a single time. This chain links TRBV28 with TRBJ1-5; D is uncertain. CDR1 is MDHEN and CDR2 is SYDVKM in the germline V gene. The CDR3 length is 12 residues. Trimming pared 8 bases from V and 4 bases from J, leaving 9 bases between. CDR3 residues: CASEGANQPQHF. CDR3 in DNA: TGTGCCAGCGAGGGCGCTAATCAGCCCCAGCATTTT.

The chain carries TRBV6-5 and TRBJ1-2; perhaps TRBD1 as D (5 bases). Trimming shortened V by 2 bases and J by 5 bases, and 12 bases separated the two germline ends. This CDR3 comprises 14 residues. Germline V gene sequence: CDR1 MNHEY, CDR2 SVGAGI. CDR3 residues: CASSYAAPGYGYTF. DNA for the CDR3: TGTGCCAGCAGTTACGCCGCCCCAGGGTATGGCTACACCTTC.

The genes are TRBV29-1 and TRBJ2-5, with 8 positions matching TRBD2. J gave up 1 base and V 5 bases, and 3 bases lay outside the gene matches. The CDR3 extends over 13 amino acids. The germline V gene encodes CDR1 SQVTM and CDR2 ANQGSEA. The CDR3 sequence: CSVSGSAQETQYF. The CDR3 DNA sequence: TGCAGCGTTAGCGGGAGCGCCCAAGAGACCCAGTACTTC.

This clone has only a few counts. J is TRBJ2-2 and V is TRBV18; 7 bases fit TRBD1. Germline trimming cut 3 bases from V and 2 bases from J; bases unmatched to any gene: 3. Per the germline V gene, CDR1 is KGHSH and CDR2 is LQKENI. The CDR3 spans 15 residues. CDR3 coding DNA: TGTGCCAGCTCACCGAGACAGGGTAACACCGGGGAGCTGTTTTTT. Protein sequence: CASSPRQGNTGELFF.

The gene calls are TRBV7-9 and TRBJ1-1; D remains unclear. With 1 base removed from V and 11 bases from J, the gap between germline ends came to 11 bases. This CDR3 is built from 12 residues. Germline-derived CDR1 and CDR2 are SEHNR and FQNEAQ (reference sequence). CDR3 nucleotides: TGTGCCAGCAGCTTAGGTCGGGTTGCGGCTTTCTTT. Protein: CASSLGRVAAFF.

The rearrangement links TRBV15 to TRBJ2-7, with D possibly TRBD2 on 5 matching bases. The CDR3 is made up of 13 amino acids. The V end was cut by 3 bases, the J end by 4 bases, with 10 bases between. The germline V gene has CDR1 LNHNV and CDR2 YYDKDF (reference sequence). The CDR3 region is CATSRVTGYEQYF. CDR3 in DNA: TGTGCCACCAGCAGGGTCACGGGATACGAGCAGTACTTC.

The chain recombines TRBV6-5 with TRBJ1-2, with a possible D match to TRBD1 (6 bases). The germline V gene has CDR1 MNHEY and CDR2 SVGAGI. Between the trimmed V and J ends, which lost 2 bases and 4 bases, there was a span of 11 bases. This CDR3 is 14 amino acids long. The DNA for the CDR3 is TGTGCCAGCAGTTACAGGGGGTCTGGCTATGGCTACACCTTC. Its translation: CASSYRGSGYGYTF.

The chain joins TRBV5-1 to TRBJ1-2, with 8 bases identical to TRBD1. The V segment lost 5 bases and the J segment 9 bases; nucleotides outside the gene matches: 12. Germline CDR1 SGHRS, CDR2 YFSETQ. The CDR3 consists of 14 residues. CDR3 residues: CASRSGQGATRYTF. For the CDR3, the DNA is TGCGCCAGCAGGTCCGGACAGGGAGCGACTCGCTACACCTTC.

The chain recombines TRBV19 with TRBJ1-1; maybe TRBD1 (5 bases). Germline CDR1 reads LNHDA; CDR2 reads SQIVND (reference sequence). The germline V and J ends were trimmed by 4 bases and 6 bases, with 12 bases remaining between them. CDR3 length: 13 amino acids. CDR3 sequence: CASSKRGYPEAFF. CDR3 nucleotides: TGTGCCAGTAGTAAACGGGGGTACCCTGAAGCTTTCTTT.

Remarks on this clone: Other DNA sequences from this sample encode an identical CDR3 as well. J is TRBJ1-1 and V is TRBV5-1, with unresolved D. V was trimmed by 5 bases and J by 0 bases, leaving 8 bases between them. The CDR3 has 13 amino acids. Germline V gives CDR1 SGHRS, CDR2 YFSETQ. CDR3 sequence reads: CASRGRLNTEAFF. For the CDR3, the DNA is TGCGCCAGCAGAGGGAGACTGAACACTGAAGCTTTCTTT.

Details on this clone: The same CDR3 can be traced to other DNA sequences in this sample. The chain recombines TRBV19 with TRBJ1-2; maybe TRBD1 (6 bases). V shed 5 bases and J shed 4 bases, with 11 bases lying between them. The CDR3 is 13 residues long. Germline CDR1 LNHDA, CDR2 SQIVND (reference sequence). This chain's CDR3 is CASSPQGFYGYTF. As DNA, the CDR3 is TGTGCCAGTAGTCCTCAGGGGTTCTATGGCTACACCTTC.

V usage is TRBV9 and J usage is TRBJ2-1, with D perhaps matching TRBD2 (5 bases). This CDR3 spans 13 amino acids. Germline-derived CDR1 and CDR2 are SGDLS and YYNGEE. Trimming took off 3 bases at V and 5 bases at J, with 9 bases between the two ends. CDR3 sequence: CASSAGLNNEQFF. CDR3 sequence (DNA): TGTGCCAGCAGCGCTGGACTCAACAATGAGCAGTTCTTC.

V and J are TRBV5-1 and TRBJ1-2; the match to TRBD1 covers 8 bases. The ends lost 5 bases at V and 1 base at J; junction bases unmatched: 7. Germline CDR1 and CDR2: SGHRS and YFSETQ. This CDR3 is 15 amino acids long. The CDR3 coding sequence is TGCGCCAGCAGACGAGACAGGGGCTTTAACTATGGCTACACCTTC. This encodes CASRRDRGFNYGYTF.

The chain is built from TRBV15 and TRBJ1-2; 7 nucleotides align to TRBD1. The trim removed 4 bases at V and 0 bases at J, leaving 8 bases unmatched. From germline, CDR1 is LNHNV and CDR2 YYDKDF (reference sequence). This CDR3 contains 16 residues. CDR3 coding DNA: TGTGCCACCAGCAAGGGACAGCTGAGATCTAACTATGGCTACACCTTC. This translates into CATSKGQLRSNYGYTF.

V gene TRBV7-3 combines with J gene TRBJ2-3; the match to TRBD2 covers 11 bases. The CDR3 spans 16 residues. With 5 bases clipped from V and 5 bases from J, the junction kept 9 bases outside the gene matches. The germline V gene encodes CDR1 SGHTA and CDR2 FQGTGA. The CDR3 here is CASSPGVLAGEDTQYF. CDR3 nucleotides: TGTGCCAGCAGCCCCGGTGTACTAGCGGGAGAAGATACGCAGTATTTT.

The J gene is TRBJ1-6, the V gene TRBV5-8; 7 bases fit TRBD1. The germline V gene has CDR1 SGHTS and CDR2 YDEGEE. Trimming at V came to 0 bases and at J to 6 bases, leaving 3 bases not matched to a gene. This CDR3 comprises 15 residues. The CDR3 spells CASSLGQGGNSPLHF. The CDR3 bases are TGTGCCAGCAGCTTGGGACAGGGAGGTAATTCACCCCTCCACTTT.

The rearrangement uses TRBV29-1 and TRBJ2-1, with a weak D call TRBD2 (6 bases). Per germline, CDR1 SQVTM and CDR2 ANQGSEA. The CDR3 totals 15 residues. The V gene lost 5 bases and the J gene lost 5 bases, with 19 bases spanning the gap. This chain's CDR3 is CSVKRLVSENNEQFF. Written as DNA, the CDR3 is TGCAGCGTTAAGCGACTAGTCAGCGAGAACAATGAGCAGTTCTTC.

This clone was counted between two and nine times. V is TRBV6-1 and J is TRBJ2-5; TRBD2 agrees at 14 bases. The germline gives CDR1 MNHNS, CDR2 SASEGT. Trimming at V came to 6 bases and at J to 2 bases, leaving 2 bases not matched to a gene. The CDR3 runs 15 residues. CDR3 sequence: CASRGTSGGQETQYF. The CDR3 DNA sequence: TGTGCCAGCAGGGGGACTAGCGGGGGACAAGAGACCCAGTACTTC.

The chain employs TRBV11-2 and TRBJ2-1; perhaps TRBD1 as D (6 bases). The CDR3 extends over 14 amino acids. With 6 bases removed from V and 2 bases from J, the gap between germline ends came to 11 bases. Looked up from germline, CDR1 is SGHAT and CDR2 is FQNNGV. CDR3 nucleotide sequence: TGTGCCAGCAGTCAGGCAGGGGCCTACAATGAGCAGTTCTTC. It codes for CASSQAGAYNEQFF.

In this sample, this clone is medium-sized (0.01 to 0.1%). The V call is TRBV29-1, the J call TRBJ1-2; D call uncertain. The CDR3 runs 13 residues. V was cut by 3 bases and J by 3 bases, with 11 bases left in between. Germline V gene lookup returns CDR1 SQVTM and CDR2 ANQGSEA. The CDR3 loop reads CSVERNRDYGYTF. The CDR3 DNA is TGCAGCGTTGAGAGAAATCGAGACTATGGCTACACCTTC. The full variable domain, in which reference TRBV29-1 and TRBJ1-2 provide the parts outside the CDR3, is SAVISQKPSRDICQRGTSLTIQCQVDSQVTMMFWYRQQPGQSLTLIATANQGSEATYESGFVIDKFPISRPNLTFSTLTVSNMSPEDSSIYLCSVERNRDYGYTFGSGTRLTVV.

This CDR3 reads CASSQSAGGTSYNEQFF. CDR3 nucleotides: TGCGCCAGCAGTCAATCAGCTGGGGGGACCTCCTACAATGAGCAGTTCTTC. The chain combines TRBV23-1 with TRBJ2-1, with D maybe TRBD2 (6 bases). TRBV23-1 is an ORF, with its function uncertain. V dropped 0 bases and J dropped 0 bases, with 12 bases sitting between them. This CDR3 is built from 17 residues.